One and the same sample provided the 25 T cell receptor beta chains below, sequenced in a study of cytomegalovirus exposure and HLA in healthy donors. In the PCR, 60 Vbeta and 13 Jbeta primers were used. Some clones are missing from TCRdb's copy, which holds only in-frame ones; the method was immunoSEQ multiplex PCR. Of more than 75,000 clones listed, approximately 74% are singletons. The sample comprised PBMCs. These receptors came from a woman between 50 and 59 years old in good health and CMV-seropositive.

V and J are TRBV10-3 and TRBJ1-2; D gene ambiguous. The CDR3 is 11 residues long. V gave up 3 bases and J gave up 4 bases, with 3 bases separating them. Germline CDR1 reads ENHRY; CDR2 reads SYGVKD. The CDR3 loop reads CAISDSYGYTF. CDR3 coding DNA: TGTGCCATCAGTGACAGCTATGGCTACACCTTC.

This chain joins TRBV7-9 and TRBJ2-7; 9 bases are a match to TRBD1. Germline CDR1 SEHNR, CDR2 FQNEAQ (reference sequence). V was clipped by 5 bases and J by 2 bases; unmatched bases: 7. This CDR3 is built from 15 residues. CDR3 residues: CASSTPGTGTYEQYF. The CDR3 DNA sequence: TGTGCCAGCAGCACGCCGGGGACAGGGACCTACGAGCAGTACTTC.

V is TRBV6-5 and J is TRBJ1-1; D is possibly TRBD1 (5 bases). Germline CDR1 reads MNHEY; CDR2 reads SVGAGI. Trimming pared 5 bases from V and 5 bases from J, leaving 12 bases between. The CDR3 is made up of 13 amino acids. The CDR3 loop reads CASSARAETEAFF. The CDR3 DNA sequence: TGTGCCAGCAGTGCCAGGGCTGAGACTGAAGCTTTCTTT.

The chain uses TRBV29-1 and TRBJ2-1; 7 bases match TRBD1. With 5 bases clipped from V and 6 bases from J, the junction kept 10 bases outside the gene matches. This CDR3 region has 14 residues. Germline V gene sequence: CDR1 SQVTM, CDR2 ANQGSEA. CDR3 amino acids: CSVILGGRLNEQFF. In DNA, the CDR3 is TGCAGCGTTATTTTAGGGGGCAGGCTCAATGAGCAGTTCTTC.

The chain uses TRBV27 and TRBJ2-1; 9 nucleotides align to TRBD2. The CDR3 extends over 18 amino acids. Germline V gene data show CDR1 as MNHEY and CDR2 as SMNVEV (reference sequence). V trimming: 3 bases; J trimming: 6 bases; junction bases outside the gene matches: 15. CDR3 in DNA: TGTGCCAGCAGTTTGGCTAGCGGGATACCCCTGACCCTCAATGAGCAGTTCTTC. Its translation: CASSLASGIPLTLNEQFF.

Only a few counts were recorded for this clone. The gene calls are TRBV5-1 and TRBJ1-5, with D possibly being TRBD1 (6 bases). The CDR3 totals 15 residues. The germline V gene has CDR1 SGHRS and CDR2 YFSETQ. With 1 base removed from V and 4 bases from J, the gap between germline ends came to 12 bases. The CDR3 nucleotides are TGCGCCAGCAGCTTGCAGGGGTCCGCGAATCAGCCCCAGCATTTT. Translated, it gives CASSLQGSANQPQHF. Full variable domain (missing parts from reference TRBV5-1 and TRBJ1-5): KAGVTQTPRYLIKTRGQQVTLSCSPISGHRSVSWYQQTPGQGLQFLFEYFSETQRNKGNFPGRFSGRQFSNSRSEMNVSTLELGDSALYLCASSLQGSANQPQHFGDGTRLSIL.

The chain carries TRBV25-1 and TRBJ2-6; D possibly corresponds to TRBD2 (5 bases). The germline gives CDR1 MGHDK, CDR2 SYGVNS. The CDR3 is 11 amino acids. V dropped 1 base and J dropped 16 bases, with 8 bases sitting between them. The CDR3 here is CASSESRELTF. The CDR3 DNA sequence: TGTGCCAGCAGTGAATCAAGGGAGCTGACTTTC.

The chain links TRBV5-1 to TRBJ2-3, with 8 bases fitting TRBD2. The V and J ends lost 0 bases and 2 bases, in that order; junction bases with no gene match: 5. Germline CDR1 reads SGHRS; CDR2 reads YFSETQ. The CDR3 has 16 residues. The CDR3, as DNA: TGCGCCAGCAGCTTGGGGGCGGGAGGAAACACAGATACGCAGTATTTT. Translating gives CASSLGAGGNTDTQYF. The variable domain in full, with the rest retrieved from reference TRBV5-1 and TRBJ2-3, is KAGVTQTPRYLIKTRGQQVTLSCSPISGHRSVSWYQQTPGQGLQFLFEYFSETQRNKGNFPGRFSGRQFSNSRSEMNVSTLELGDSALYLCASSLGAGGNTDTQYFGPGTRLTVL.

This chain connects TRBV28 to TRBJ2-3; weak D call: TRBD1 (5 bases). The germline V gene encodes CDR1 MDHEN and CDR2 SYDVKM. The V gene lost 0 bases and the J gene lost 4 bases, with 11 bases spanning the gap. The CDR3 extends over 15 amino acids. The CDR3 spells CASSLWGKGPDTQYF. In nucleotides, the CDR3 is TGTGCCAGCAGTTTATGGGGGAAGGGGCCAGATACGCAGTATTTT.

A few counts support this clone. The chain couples TRBV2 to TRBJ2-7; D is perhaps TRBD2 (6 bases). Per germline, CDR1 SNHLY and CDR2 FYNNEI. The V end was cut by 2 bases, the J end by 3 bases, with 14 bases between. The CDR3 consists of 15 residues. The CDR3 reads CASSESVGRYYEQYF. CDR3 nucleotides: TGTGCCAGCAGTGAAAGCGTGGGGAGGTACTACGAGCAGTACTTC.

The chain employs TRBV29-1 and TRBJ1-1, with 8 bases that match TRBD1. V was pared by 3 bases and J by 4 bases, with 4 bases of the junction left unmatched. In germline, CDR1 is SQVTM, CDR2 ANQGSEA. CDR3 length: 13 amino acids. In nucleotides, the CDR3 is TGCAGCGTTGATCGGACAGGGTCCACTGAAGCTTTCTTT. It specifies CSVDRTGSTEAFF.

The chain links TRBV19 to TRBJ2-5, with a weak D call TRBD1 (6 bases). The germline V gene has CDR1 LNHDA and CDR2 SQIVND (reference sequence). The CDR3 is made up of 14 amino acids. Trimming pared 9 bases from V and 6 bases from J, leaving 20 bases between. CDR3 nucleotides: TGTGCCAGCTCAAGGGCAGGGGATTGGAAGACCCAGTACTTC. Its translation: CASSRAGDWKTQYF.

This rearrangement joins TRBV6-6 to TRBJ2-7; a weak D match, TRBD1 (5 bases). This CDR3 comprises 13 residues. The V gene lost 4 bases and the J gene lost 0 bases, with 7 bases spanning the gap. Germline assignment: CDR1 MNHNY and CDR2 SVGAGI (reference sequence). The CDR3 DNA reads as TGTGCCAGCAGTTTGCAGGGCTCCTACGAGCAGTACTTC. Amino acid sequence: CASSLQGSYEQYF.

This chain connects TRBV5-1 to TRBJ1-1; D not resolved. CDR1 SGHRS and CDR2 YFSETQ come from the germline V gene. The CDR3 contains 16 residues. The germline V and J ends were trimmed by 2 bases and 4 bases, with 18 bases remaining between them. CDR3: CASSFGVGWASTEAFF. Written as DNA, the CDR3 is TGCGCCAGCAGCTTTGGTGTAGGATGGGCGAGCACTGAAGCTTTCTTT. Full variable domain (outside the CDR3, taken from reference TRBV5-1 and TRBJ1-1): KAGVTQTPRYLIKTRGQQVTLSCSPISGHRSVSWYQQTPGQGLQFLFEYFSETQRNKGNFPGRFSGRQFSNSRSEMNVSTLELGDSALYLCASSFGVGWASTEAFFGQGTRLTVV.

CDR3 nucleotides: TGCAGCGTTGCTCTGGGTAGCGGGACGTACGAGCAGTACTTC. Its protein is CSVALGSGTYEQYF. V gene TRBV29-1 combines with J gene TRBJ2-7; TRBD2 matches at 8 bases. V was clipped by 4 bases and J by 4 bases; unmatched bases: 9. The CDR3 length is 14 residues. CDR1 and CDR2 from the germline V gene are SQVTM and ANQGSEA.

The chain combines TRBV7-8 with TRBJ2-1; D call uncertain. The CDR3 has 15 amino acids. CDR1 and CDR2 from the germline V gene are SGHVS and FQNEAQ. Trimming shortened V by 1 base and J by 4 bases, and 11 bases separated the two germline ends. CDR3 nucleotide sequence: TGTGCCAGCAGCTTAGGCGTAAACTTTTACAATGAGCAGTTCTTC. Its translation is CASSLGVNFYNEQFF.

This clone appeared a few times. The chain uses TRBV18 and TRBJ2-1; 14 nucleotides agree with TRBD2. CDR1 and CDR2 from the germline V gene are KGHSH and LQKENI. V lost 5 bases to trimming and J lost 7 bases; unmatched junction nucleotides: 4. The CDR3 has 15 amino acids. CDR3 in DNA: TGTGCCAGCTCAACCCGACTAGCGGGAGGGAATGAGCAGTTCTTC. Amino acid sequence: CASSTRLAGGNEQFF.

V usage is TRBV18 and J usage is TRBJ1-2, with 9 bases identical to TRBD1. The CDR3 spans 15 residues. The germline gives CDR1 KGHSH, CDR2 LQKENI. V shed 0 bases and J 4 bases; nucleotides not matched to a gene: 3. The CDR3 sequence is CASSPPTGGGYGYTF. The CDR3 DNA follows: TGTGCCAGCTCACCACCTACAGGGGGCGGCTATGGCTACACCTTC.

The J gene is TRBJ2-1, the V gene TRBV10-3; the D gene is possibly TRBD1 (5 bases). CDR1 and CDR2 (germline): ENHRY, SYGVKD. The CDR3 runs 13 residues. Trimming stripped 2 bases from V and 8 bases from J, with 10 bases between. The CDR3: CAISEVGVDEQFF. The CDR3 coding sequence is TGTGCCATCAGTGAGGTAGGGGTCGATGAGCAGTTCTTC.

Turning to this clone: A read error may account for a junction end that differs from germline. The chain carries TRBV7-7 and TRBJ1-4, with a weak D call TRBD1 (5 bases). The germline V gene has CDR1 SSHAT and CDR2 FNYEAQ (reference sequence). The CDR3 runs to 14 residues. In DNA, the CDR3 is TGTGCTAGCAGCCCACGGGGGGGAAAGGGAAAACTGTTTTTT. Its translation is CASSPRGGKGKLFF.

J is TRBJ2-1 and V is TRBV5-6; 9 positions agree with TRBD2. J was trimmed by 1 base and V by 5 bases; bases with no gene match: 10. Germline values: CDR1 SGHDT, CDR2 YYEEEE. There are 17 residues in the CDR3. CDR3 sequence reads: CASSRRLAVPSYNEQFF. CDR3 DNA: TGTGCCAGCAGTCGTCGACTAGCGGTTCCGTCCTACAATGAGCAGTTCTTC.

V usage is TRBV19 and J usage is TRBJ2-3, with 7 bases lining up with TRBD2. This CDR3 contains 13 residues. V dropped 7 bases and J dropped 3; count of bases not matched to a gene: 4. Germline V gene data show CDR1 as LNHDA and CDR2 as SQIVND (reference sequence). CDR3 sequence (DNA): TGTGCCAGTAAGGGGAGGGGTACAGATACGCAGTATTTT. The encoded protein is CASKGRGTDTQYF.

V and J are TRBV18 and TRBJ2-1; possibly TRBD2 for D (6 bases). The germline V and J ends were trimmed by 3 bases and 2 bases, with 11 bases remaining between them. Germline V lookup: CDR1 KGHSH, CDR2 LQKENI. CDR3 length equals 15 residues. CDR3 nucleotides: TGTGCCAGCTCACCGGTAGCGGATGCCTACAATGAGCAGTTCTTC. It is translated as CASSPVADAYNEQFF.

The rearrangement joins TRBV14 to TRBJ2-1; the D is unclear. Germline-derived CDR1 and CDR2 are SGHDN and FVKESK. The CDR3 spans 13 residues. V lost 0 bases to trimming and J lost 9 bases, with 9 bases between them. CDR3 sequence (DNA): TGTGCCAGCAGCCAAGATTTCTTAGCTGAGCAGTTCTTC. It is translated as CASSQDFLAEQFF. The variable domain in full, with the rest retrieved from reference TRBV14 and TRBJ2-1, is EAGVTQFPSHSVIEKGQTVTLRCDPISGHDNLYWYRRVMGKEIKFLLHFVKESKQDESGMPNNRFLAERTGGTYSTLKVQPAELEDSGVYFCASSQDFLAEQFFGPGTRLTVL.

The V call is TRBV5-1, the J call TRBJ2-5; 7 bases match TRBD1. The CDR3 consists of 14 residues. Germline-derived CDR1 and CDR2 are SGHRS and YFSETQ. V shed 5 bases, J shed 2 bases, and the junction held 6 bases outside the gene matches. CDR3 amino acids: CASRLMTGQETQYF. DNA of the CDR3: TGCGCCAGCAGGCTTATGACAGGGCAAGAGACCCAGTACTTC.